This T cell receptor beta chain was sequenced during a study of cytomegalovirus exposure and HLA in healthy donors (dated by TCRdb to the late 2010s). For the study in its entirety: An earlier analysis of roughly 500 of the donors reported 250 to 300 Gb of sequence data and around 110 million unique TCR beta sequences from about 200 million T cells. An early release covering 500 to 750 HLA-typed donors comprised around 300 gigabases of sequencing data and tens of millions of unique TCR sequences. Of the 300 to 500 genotyped donors, roughly 80% were placed in the genetic ancestry cluster associated with self-reported Caucasian donors. The study aimed to test whether cataloging public T cell receptors could reveal signatures of past pathogen exposure. The study used immunosequencing to profile the T cell repertoires of 666 subjects and linked those repertoires to cytomegalovirus serostatus. Besides the first cohort of 500 to 700 subjects, a separate validation cohort made up of roughly 120 different subjects was used. To predict cytomegalovirus infection status, the study brought together high-throughput TCR immunosequencing, statistical association of individual TCRs with disease status, and machine learning. A later analysis re-examined previously published TCR beta repertoires from about 670 donors and added high-resolution HLA genotyping to investigate patterns of TCR occurrence. Rather than drawing on any new phenotypic data, the later analysis identified candidate immune exposures from TCR beta sequences and the way those sequences occurred across donors. An earlier analysis of fewer than 750 of the donors used high-throughput TCR beta sequencing to judge whether each TCR beta V gene segment behaved as functional or pseudogenic. Donor age, sex, ethnicity and CMV serostatus were compiled alongside the repertoire data. A later genetic analysis used genome-wide SNP genotypes for about 60% of the 666 donors, treating that subset as a discovery cohort. All discovery cohort repertoires had been generated on a single sequencing platform. HLA typing covered class I and class II loci at four-digit resolution. The number of typed donors differed by locus: about 629-640 for A, B, C, DRB1 and DQB1; about 520 for DQA1; roughly 600 for DPA1; and some 470 for DPB1. Roughly 5 DR-DQ haplotypes were handled as single units for association and clustering, since linkage in the cohort was strong. On average, roughly 240,000 unique TCR beta nucleotide sequences were sequenced per donor among some 430 genotyped donors of the cohort, with roughly 20% of those sequences being non-productive. Study-wide findings and limitations: According to a later analysis, TCR association rates differed among HLA loci, with DRB1 alleles showing the most associated TCRs and HLA-C alleles showing the fewest. In vitro tests confirmed that a few of the cytomegalovirus-associated TCR beta chains recognize cytomegalovirus antigens. Specific HLA alleles were associated with 15,000 to 20,000 TCR beta sequences at a false discovery rate of 0.05 in a later analysis. In a later analysis, several top co-occurrence clusters were reported to appear linked to parvovirus B19, influenza, CMV and Epstein-Barr virus. According to a later genetic analysis, donors in an Asian-associated ancestry cluster had fewer N-insertions in productive TCRs than the roughly 670-donor mean. The study gave a list of 150 to 200 TCR beta chains associated with cytomegalovirus. A further reported finding was that TCR beta sequences accurately predicted the HLA-A and HLA-B alleles for most subjects in the first cohort. A group of highly shared sequence variants was considered likely to be a technical artifact of the sequencing pipeline. Correlated functional status among segregating V segments might reflect linkage disequilibrium, but an unknown experimental factor could not be ruled out. Most CMV-associated TCR beta chains appeared to be HLA-restricted in a later analysis, and the HLA associations seemed to be driven largely by CMV exposure. V-gene and J-gene trimming of TCR beta chains was associated with a missense DCLRE1C variant in a later genetic analysis, and the association was replicated in an independent cohort. Roughly uniform sequencing depth across donors was assumed in presence/absence analyses, although this assumption may not hold. This cohort had only TCR beta chains sequenced, and the lack of alpha or paired-chain data limited which features could be detected. HLA typing was unavailable for some donors at each locus, so association tests used only the typed subset. In an earlier analysis of over 550 of the donors, most TCR beta V segments were observed in productive rearrangements about 87% or about 30% of the time, broadly matching IMGT annotations. According to the authors, the approach could potentially be generalized to other disease states and immunological phenotypes. CMV serostatus was the only immune exposure information available for the cohort. In a later analysis, HLA-associated TCR beta chains were found to be more clonally expanded and to have lower generation probabilities than equally common non-associated chains. The 87-base-pair reads could not distinguish some IMGT-functional V segments, including TRBV6-2 and TRBV6-3, so those segments were excluded. Cytomegalovirus status was reported to be diagnosed by the classifier with high specificity and sensitivity in both the original and validation cohorts. Most TCR sequences were observed very rarely across donors, whereas some public TCRs were present in many individuals. Because counts were too low, fewer than 20 rarely observed V segments, including chromosome 9 orphons, were excluded from the earlier analysis of some 590 of the donors. When HLA alleles, especially DR and DQ, strongly co-occurred, TCR associations were difficult to assign to individual alleles.

Of note for this clone: Which antigen it targets is not known. No much larger clonotype is one base removed from it; base qualities were not supplied.

The method was the immunoSEQ multiplex PCR assay. For the multiplex PCR, a mixture combining 60 forward primers for TCR Vbeta segments and 13 reverse primers for TCR Jbeta segments was used. The CDR3 region of rearranged TCR beta genes was amplified from genomic DNA by a multiplex PCR assay. Amplified TCR beta libraries were sequenced as 87-base-pair reads on the Illumina HiSeq System. In the authors' own workflow: Across the 670 or so repertoires, a later analysis counted 80 million or so unique TCR beta chains, 8.5 million to 12 million of which were shared by at least two donors. To remove PCR and sequencing errors, raw reads were error-corrected and collapsed into unique sequences using a nearest-neighbor algorithm that merged closely related sequences. V, D and J gene segments were assigned by aligning CDR3 sequences to IMGT reference sequences. Each retained sequence needed at least a six-nucleotide match to both a V gene segment and a J gene segment. A rearrangement counted as productive if the CDR3 had no stop codons and remained in frame with V and J, and every other rearrangement counted as non-productive. Following IMGT convention, CDR3 was defined as the stretch from the second conserved V-encoded cysteine to the conserved J-encoded phenylalanine. The earlier analysis of 500 to 650 of the donors excluded any sequence lacking an unambiguous match to a single V gene segment. In an earlier analysis of some 590 of the donors, V segments were called functional above 56.7% productive rearrangements and were called segregating when the between-donor standard deviation exceeded 5%. A statistical classification framework was built to diagnose cytomegalovirus status from the catalog of TCR beta chain sequences. V and J gene assignment, in a later analysis, came from comparing TCR nucleotide sequences with IMGT/GENE-DB human TR gene sequences. The TCRdist pipeline was used in a later analysis to assign CDR3 sequences and most-parsimonious VDJ recombination scenarios. In a later analysis, every TCR beta chain was defined by the combination of its CDR3 amino acid sequence and its V-gene family, and reads without a unique V-gene family were dropped. In a later analysis, around 650 highly shared, low-generation-probability nucleotide sequences were removed to address suspected cross-contamination and a sequencing artifact. In a later analysis, a clonal expansion index was calculated for each public chain from normalized within-repertoire ranks of inferred template counts. A later analysis computed generation probabilities with a VDJ recombination model fitted to out-of-frame rearrangements, and checked the results against IGoR. In a later analysis, hypergeometric tests were used to score TCR-TCR, TCR-HLA and TCR-CMV co-occurrence, with a repertoire-size bias correction applied to TCR pairs. False discovery rates were estimated in a later analysis by permuting HLA or CMV assignments 20 times. In a later analysis, co-occurring TCRs were grouped with DBSCAN, and TCRdist sequence similarity was added when clustering was performed within HLA-allele-positive subsets. Repertoires with fewer than 30,000 or more than 120,000 public chains, plus five repertoires with anomalous nucleotide sharing, were excluded from co-occurrence clustering. Held by TCRdb, this immuneACCESS table contains in-frame sequences only and omits some clones. Under half of the omission traces to an unresolved V gene where checked; the cause of the rest is unknown. V and J calls plus clone size are reproduced from that table; the DNA served to infer D and trimming. The sample contains about 140,000 clones, roughly four fifths of them found a single time. The top ten constitute around a tenth of the sample.

The cohort consisted of more than 650 healthy bone marrow donors. All cohort members were sampled while nominally healthy, although unrecorded immune exposures were likely present. The donor tested CMV seropositive, placing the donor among the 250 to 350 seropositive members of the cohort. A peripheral blood sample was collected from each donor, and TCR beta sequencing was performed on peripheral blood mononuclear cells. Genomic DNA extraction from the blood cell samples was performed with the Qiagen DNeasy Blood Extraction Kit. CDR1 and CDR2 are drawn from the germline V gene: LGHNA, YNFKEQ. Here V drops 0 bases and J drops 1 base, and the junction holds 16 bases not matched to any gene. From its cysteine to its phenylalanine, the CDR3 spans 21 amino acids. CDR3 DNA only is kept here, 63 bases in frame from base 1.

The rearranged chain carries TRBV4-2 and TRBJ1-3; TRBD1 fits 9 bases in the junction. The sample taken for sequencing was PBMCs. The clonotype originates from a woman aged 60-75 years in good health and CMV-seropositive. The DNA is TGTGCCAGCAGCCAAGAAGGGATAACAGGGGGCCGTATTCAATCTGGAAACACCATATATTTT. It is translated as CASSQEGITGGRIQSGNTIYF.